This T cell receptor beta chain was sequenced for a study of T cell changes during pregnancy in multiple sclerosis. The method was immunoSEQ multiplex PCR; TCRdb's version includes in-frame clones alone and lacks a portion of them. The table shows under 110,000 clones, with 75% to 95% occurring only once. Trimming took 2 bases from V and 1 from J, leaving 12 bases between them. The CDR3 is made up of 15 amino acids. From germline, CDR1 is MNHNS and CDR2 SASEGT. The sequenced sample was peripheral blood, obtained before pregnancy. This clonotype was obtained from a female donor with multiple sclerosis, enrolled in a pregnancy study. V is TRBV6-1 and J is TRBJ2-7, with D tentatively TRBD1 (6 bases). The chain's CDR3 is CASSETGLKSYEQYF. CDR3 bases: TGTGCCAGCAGTGAAACAGGGTTGAAGTCCTACGAGCAGTACTTC.